These 24 T cell receptor beta chains were all obtained from the same sample, sequenced in a study of human thymus T cells (TCRdb year 2020). Library prep was done by the immunoSEQ multiplex PCR assay. What TCRdb holds here is the immuneACCESS table cut down to in-frame rearrangements. Part of the clones is not present; checked against another copy, under half of the missing clones reflect an unresolved V gene, and the others are unexplained. The sample contains about 60,000 clones, approximately 95% of them found a single time. The ten largest account for almost 6% of the sample. Sequenced input: blood. All receptors derive from a boy in the first two years of life with a congenital heart defect but otherwise immunologically healthy.

The V call is TRBV11-1, the J call TRBJ1-1, with no clear D. CDR3 length equals 16 residues. V dropped 5 bases and J dropped 0 bases, with 16 bases sitting between them. CDR1 and CDR2 (germline): SGHAT, FQDESV (reference sequence). The CDR3 loop reads CASSPLGGRMNTEAFF. Written as DNA, the CDR3 is TGTGCCAGCAGCCCATTGGGTGGGAGGATGAACACTGAAGCTTTCTTT. Combining the CDR3 with reference TRBV11-1 and TRBJ1-1 gives the whole variable domain EAEVAQSPRYKITEKSQAVAFWCDPISGHATLYWYRQILGQGPELLVQFQDESVVDDSQLPKDRFSAERLKGVDSTLKIQPAELGDSAMYLCASSPLGGRMNTEAFFGQGTRLTVV.

The CDR3 region is CASSSGQGEQYF. In DNA, the CDR3 is TGCGCCAGCAGCTCGGGACAGGGCGAGCAGTACTTC. The chain is built from TRBV5-1 and TRBJ2-7, with TRBD1 matching 9 bases. The V gene's germline CDR1 is SGHRS and CDR2 YFSETQ. The ends lost 3 bases at V and 6 bases at J; junction bases unmatched: 1. The CDR3 loop spans 12 amino acids.

The chain carries TRBV30 and TRBJ1-1, with D tentatively TRBD1 (6 bases). The CDR3 has 13 residues. Trimming took 4 bases from V and 0 from J, leaving 9 bases between them. CDR1 is GTSNPN and CDR2 is SVGIG in the germline V gene (reference sequence). CDR3: CAWMSGVNTEAFF. The CDR3 DNA follows: TGTGCCTGGATGTCAGGGGTGAACACTGAAGCTTTCTTT.

This chain uses TRBV7-9 with TRBJ2-1; no reliable D call. Germline CDR1 and CDR2: SEHNR and FQNEAQ (reference sequence). With 5 bases removed from V and 7 bases from J, the gap between germline ends came to 9 bases. CDR3 length: 12 amino acids. The CDR3 DNA reads TGTGCCAGCAGCCTCCCGGTAAATGAGCAGTTCTTC. Encoded protein: CASSLPVNEQFF.

The genes are TRBV7-2 and TRBJ1-2, with D unclear. V gave up 3 bases and J gave up 5 bases, with 13 bases separating them. CDR1 is SGHTA, CDR2 FQGNSA, per germline. The CDR3 is 14 amino acids. The CDR3 loop is CASSFPGRDYGYTF. The CDR3 bases are TGTGCCAGCAGCTTCCCTGGACGGGATTATGGCTACACCTTC.

V gene TRBV5-1 combines with J gene TRBJ1-2, with 11 bases identical to TRBD1. Germline CDR1 is SGHRS and CDR2 is YFSETQ. This CDR3 region has 17 residues. The junction had 8 bases not matched to a gene; V was cut back by 4 bases and J by 0 bases. The CDR3 nucleotides read TGCGCCAGCAGCAGTGGACAGGGGGCGATAACTAACTATGGCTACACCTTC. Encoded protein: CASSSGQGAITNYGYTF.

The chain uses TRBV6-5 and TRBJ1-2, with TRBD1 matching over 7 bases. With V trimmed by 1 base and J by 4 bases, 6 bases remained unmatched. The CDR3 covers 15 residues. CDR1 MNHEY and CDR2 SVGAGI come from the germline V gene. CDR3 sequence (DNA): TGTGCCAGCAGTTACTTAAGACAGGGCCCCTATGGCTACACCTTC. Protein product: CASSYLRQGPYGYTF.

The chain employs TRBV2 and TRBJ1-2; D is uncertain. Germline lookup yields CDR1 SNHLY and CDR2 FYNNEI. CDR3 length: 12 amino acids. V dropped 3 bases and J dropped 4 bases, with 6 bases sitting between them. The DNA of the CDR3 is TGTGCCAGCAGTGACTCAAGCTATGGCTACACCTTC. This codes for CASSDSSYGYTF.

The gene calls are TRBV27 and TRBJ1-2, with D possibly being TRBD1 (5 bases). Trimming pared 5 bases from V and 4 bases from J, leaving 11 bases between. The germline V gene encodes CDR1 MNHEY and CDR2 SMNVEV (reference sequence). The CDR3 covers 13 residues. The CDR3 DNA reads as TGTGCCAGCAGTCCGACAGTGTTCTATGGCTACACCTTC. This gives the protein CASSPTVFYGYTF.

J is TRBJ2-7 and V is TRBV19, with D perhaps being TRBD1 or TRBD2 (5 bases each). The CDR3 runs 13 residues. V was cut by 7 bases and J by 4 bases, with 14 bases left in between. Germline CDR1 LNHDA, CDR2 SQIVND (reference sequence). The CDR3 protein is CASTGTAFYEQYF. CDR3 in DNA: TGTGCCAGTACCGGGACGGCCTTTTACGAGCAGTACTTC. The variable domain in full, with the rest retrieved from reference TRBV19 and TRBJ2-7, is DGGITQSPKYLFRKEGQNVTLSCEQNLNHDAMYWYRQDPGQGLRLIYYSQIVNDFQKGDIAEGYSVSREKKESFPLTVTSAQKNPTAFYLCASTGTAFYEQYFGPGTRLTVT.

The V and J genes are TRBV5-5 and TRBJ2-7; 8 nucleotides align to TRBD2. The CDR3 loop spans 16 amino acids. The junction had 11 bases not matched to a gene; V was cut back by 4 bases and J by 2 bases. Germline CDR1 is SGHKS and CDR2 is YYEKEE (reference sequence). For the CDR3, the DNA is TGTGCCAGCAGCCCCGCTAGCGGGCCGTCAACCTACGAGCAGTACTTC. Its protein product is CASSPASGPSTYEQYF.

The chain uses TRBV11-3 and TRBJ2-4; 15 bases are shared with TRBD2. This CDR3 spans 20 amino acids. Unmatched junction bases numbered 9, after V lost 3 bases and J lost 0 bases. In germline, CDR1 is SGHNT, CDR2 YENEEA. CDR3: CASSFFTGTSGGSAKNIQYF. The CDR3 nucleotides read TGTGCCAGCAGCTTCTTCACCGGGACTAGCGGGGGGTCAGCCAAAAACATTCAGTACTTC.

Only a few counts were recorded for this clone. The rearrangement joins TRBV7-9 to TRBJ2-2; 8 bases agree with TRBD2. Trimming at V came to 9 bases and at J to 0 bases, leaving 3 bases not matched to a gene. The CDR3 extends over 14 amino acids. In germline, CDR1 is SEHNR, CDR2 FQNEAQ (reference sequence). CDR3 sequence reads: CASKGLANTGELFF. In DNA form, the CDR3 reads TGTGCCAGTAAGGGACTAGCGAACACCGGGGAGCTGTTTTTT.

This clone has just one count. The chain uses TRBV5-4 and TRBJ2-5; weak D call: TRBD2 (7 bases). Between the trimmed V and J ends, which lost 5 bases and 5 bases, there was a span of 13 bases. Germline CDR1 and CDR2: SGHNT and YYREEE (reference sequence). The CDR3 runs to 13 residues. The CDR3 coding sequence is TGTGCCAGCAGTTGGGGGGGGCACGAGACCCAGTACTTC. It specifies CASSWGGHETQYF. The entire variable domain, with the rest obtained from reference TRBV5-4 and TRBJ2-5, is as follows: ETGVTQSPTHLIKTRGQQVTLRCSSQSGHNTVSWYQQALGQGPQFIFQYYREEENGRGNFPPRFSGLQFPNYSSELNVNALELDDSALYLCASSWGGHETQYFGPGTRLLVL.

The V call is TRBV28, the J call TRBJ2-1; D unresolved. Trimming stripped 1 base from V and 2 bases from J, with 0 bases between. The germline CDR1 and CDR2 sequences are MDHEN and SYDVKM. The CDR3 covers 12 residues. CDR3 residues: CASSLSYNEQFF. In DNA, the CDR3 is TGTGCCAGCAGTTTATCCTACAATGAGCAGTTCTTC.

V and J are TRBV12-2 and TRBJ2-1. TRBV12-2 is a pseudogene segment. The CDR3 has 15 amino acids. The DNA of the CDR3 is TGTGCAAGTCGCTTAGGGGACGTGAGGTACAATGAGCAGTTCTTC. This gives the protein CASRLGDVRYNEQFF.

V gene TRBV7-9 combines with J gene TRBJ2-2; D may be TRBD1 (6 bases). Germline CDR1 SEHNR, CDR2 FQNEAQ (reference sequence). V lost 2 bases and J lost 3, with 16 bases in between. This CDR3 comprises 17 residues. The CDR3, as DNA: TGTGCCAGCAGCTTATCATCAGGGGAAAAGGACACCGGGGAGCTGTTTTTT. Translation: CASSLSSGEKDTGELFF.

The chain employs TRBV5-1 and TRBJ2-5; D unresolved. Deletions cut 4 bases from V and 2 bases from J, with 6 bases between. CDR1 is SGHRS, CDR2 YFSETQ, per germline. This CDR3 spans 12 amino acids. The chain's CDR3 is CASSTRQETQYF. DNA of the CDR3: TGCGCCAGCAGCACAAGGCAAGAGACCCAGTACTTC.

The CDR3 here is CASGKNQYEQYF. The CDR3 nucleotides read TGTGCTAGTGGTAAAAACCAATACGAGCAGTACTTC. The rearrangement joins TRBV12-5 to TRBJ2-7; unclear D gene. Trimming stripped 5 bases from V and 4 bases from J, with 9 bases between. This CDR3 region has 12 residues. The germline V gene encodes CDR1 LGHNT and CDR2 FRNRAP.

V and J are TRBV5-5 and TRBJ1-1, with unresolved D. Trimming removed 1 base at V and 3 bases at J, with 7 bases between. Germline V gene sequence: CDR1 SGHKS, CDR2 YYEKEE (reference sequence). This CDR3 is built from 13 residues. For the CDR3, the DNA is TGTGCCAGCAGCTTGCCGAGGGACACTGAAGCTTTCTTT. Translated: CASSLPRDTEAFF.

The genes are TRBV27 and TRBJ1-2; TRBD1 is a possible D gene (5 bases). The CDR3 length is 13 residues. V lost 5 bases and J 2 bases, leaving 9 bases between the germline ends. Per the germline V gene, CDR1 is MNHEY and CDR2 is SMNVEV (reference sequence). The CDR3 region has the DNA TGTGCCAGCAGTGGGGCTAGGAACTATGGCTACACCTTC. As protein: CASSGARNYGYTF.

The rearrangement links TRBV5-1 to TRBJ2-3, with TRBD1 matching over 8 bases. This CDR3 has 16 residues. CDR1 is SGHRS and CDR2 is YFSETQ in the germline V gene. V trimming: 3 bases; J trimming: 2 bases; junction bases outside the gene matches: 8. CDR3 protein: CASSSTDRVITDTQYF. The CDR3 bases are TGCGCCAGCAGCTCGACGGACAGGGTGATCACAGATACGCAGTATTTT.

J is TRBJ2-2 and V is TRBV5-1; D could derive from TRBD1 or TRBD2 (5 bases each). In germline, CDR1 is SGHRS, CDR2 YFSETQ. V gave up 4 bases and J gave up 4 bases, with 26 bases separating them. The length of the CDR3 is 19 residues. The CDR3, as DNA: TGCGCCAGCAGCCTGGACGGGACGGGAAAAAATGTTGGCACCGGGGAGCTGTTTTTT. Its translation: CASSLDGTGKNVGTGELFF.

The J gene is TRBJ1-2, the V gene TRBV7-8; 8 nucleotides line up with TRBD1. Per the germline V gene, CDR1 is SGHVS and CDR2 is FQNEAQ. The CDR3 totals 14 residues. The V and J ends lost 7 bases and 8 bases, in that order; junction bases with no gene match: 12. The CDR3 nucleotides read TGTGCCAGCAACCGACCCGGGACAGGAGACGGCTACACCTTC. This sequence encodes CASNRPGTGDGYTF.